These T cell receptor beta chains were read from a single sample in a study of Ad26.COV2.S vaccination and SARS-CoV-2 variants. The assay was immunoSEQ multiplex PCR, and TCRdb's table has in-frame clones only and misses some. The repertoire holds some 330,000 clones, under 90% seen once, with 4.5% to 7% in the top ten. The sample was peripheral blood, taken in a trial of Ad26.COV2.S vaccine versus placebo. These receptors came from a person between 18 and 65 years old who received the Ad26.COV2.S COVID-19 vaccine or a placebo. CDR3s include the opening cysteine and the closing phenylalanine or tryptophan. Fields, in order: J gene, D gene, V gene, clone size, CDR3 protein, CDR3 DNA. A D gene is named only where the DNA matches it firmly. Expanded clones are given a class, and other clones once, few, many or no size at all.

J: TRBJ1-2
D: TRBD1
V: TRBV18
size: -
CDR3: CASSQGTGGGYTF
DNA: TGTGCCAGCTCACAAGGGACAGGGGGTGGCTACACCTTC

J: TRBJ2-4
D: TRBD2
V: TRBV6-1
size: -
CDR3: CASSGDGSGRGGKNIQYF
DNA: TGTGCCAGCAGTGGCGACGGGAGCGGGAGGGGGGGCAAAAACATTCAGTACTTC

J: TRBJ2-1
D: TRBD2
V: TRBV5-1
size: -
CDR3: CASSSSGGTPNEQFF
DNA: TGCGCCAGCAGCAGTAGCGGGGGTACTCCCAATGAGCAGTTCTTC

J: TRBJ2-5
D: TRBD2
V: TRBV3-1/TRBV3-2
size: -
CDR3: CASSPGGVSQETQYF
DNA: TGTGCCAGCAGCCCGGGGGGGGTATCCCAAGAGACCCAGTACTTC

J: TRBJ2-5
D: TRBD2
V: TRBV25-1
size: -
CDR3: CASSGTGGRYETQYF
DNA: TGTGCCAGCAGTGGGACGGGCGGGAGGTACGAGACCCAGTACTTC

J: TRBJ2-2
D: TRBD2
V: TRBV6-1
size: -
CDR3: CASSEVGGSGELFF
DNA: TGTGCCAGCAGTGAAGTGGGAGGGTCCGGGGAGCTGTTTTTT

J: TRBJ2-5
D: TRBD2
V: TRBV10-3
size: -
CDR3: CAIKIAGAMYQETQYF
DNA: TGTGCCATCAAGATAGCGGGCGCTATGTACCAAGAGACCCAGTACTTC

J: TRBJ2-5
D: -
V: TRBV6-2/TRBV6-3
size: -
CDR3: CASSYSWTQETQYF
DNA: TGTGCCAGCAGTTACTCATGGACTCAAGAGACCCAGTACTTC

J: TRBJ2-1
D: -
V: TRBV10-3
size: -
CDR3: CAIGAGGLKSSYNEQFF
DNA: TGTGCCATCGGGGCCGGGGGCCTAAAAAGCTCCTACAATGAGCAGTTCTTC

J: TRBJ1-1
D: -
V: TRBV7-3
size: -
CDR3: CASSLTPTAEAFF
DNA: TGTGCCAGCAGCTTAACTCCTACAGCTGAAGCTTTCTTT

J: TRBJ2-7
D: -
V: TRBV7-2
size: -
CDR3: CASSPTGLHDEQYF
DNA: TGTGCCAGCAGCCCAACGGGACTTCACGACGAGCAGTACTTC

J: TRBJ2-1
D: TRBD2
V: TRBV29-1
size: -
CDR3: CSVGPGTSYNEQFF
DNA: TGCAGCGTGGGACCCGGGACTAGCTACAATGAGCAGTTCTTC

J: TRBJ1-1
D: -
V: TRBV15
size: -
CDR3: CATSRGADFSTEAFF
DNA: TGTGCCACCAGCAGAGGGGCGGATTTTAGCACTGAAGCTTTCTTT

J: TRBJ1-6
D: TRBD1
V: TRBV4-3
size: -
CDR3: CASSLDRGNSPLHF
DNA: TGCGCCAGCAGCCTCGACAGGGGTAATTCACCCCTCCACTTT

J: TRBJ2-7
D: TRBD2
V: TRBV7-6
size: -
CDR3: CASSLGGGEYEQYF
DNA: TGTGCCAGCAGCTTAGGCGGGGGAGAATACGAGCAGTACTTC

J: TRBJ1-4
D: -
V: TRBV20-1
size: -
CDR3: CSASSQMGPNEKLFF
DNA: TGCAGTGCTAGTAGTCAAATGGGGCCTAATGAAAAACTGTTTTTT

J: TRBJ2-3
D: TRBD2
V: TRBV5-1
size: -
CDR3: CASSPSGSPDTQYF
DNA: TGCGCCAGCTCGCCTAGCGGGAGCCCAGATACGCAGTATTTT

J: TRBJ1-5
D: -
V: TRBV24-1
size: -
CDR3: CATSEGQPQHF
DNA: TGTGCCACCAGTGAGGGGCAGCCCCAGCATTTT

J: TRBJ2-1
D: TRBD2
V: TRBV3-1/TRBV3-2
size: -
CDR3: CASNRRGGNEQFF
DNA: TGTGCCAGCAATCGTCGGGGGGGTAATGAGCAGTTCTTC

J: TRBJ2-1
D: -
V: TRBV6-5
size: -
CDR3: CASSEGWNEQFF
DNA: TGTGCCAGCAGCGAGGGGTGGAATGAGCAGTTCTTC

J: TRBJ1-5
D: -
V: TRBV4-1
size: few
CDR3: CASSLHLLQPQHF
DNA: TGCGCCAGCAGCCTCCATCTACTCCAGCCCCAGCATTTT

J: TRBJ2-5
D: TRBD2
V: TRBV13
size: -
CDR3: CASSLKAGTSGQETQYF
DNA: TGTGCCAGCAGCTTAAAGGCCGGGACTAGCGGACAAGAGACCCAGTACTTC

J: TRBJ1-2
D: TRBD1
V: TRBV2
size: -
CDR3: CASCPGQGRGVYGYTF
DNA: TGTGCCAGCTGTCCGGGACAGGGGAGAGGGGTGTATGGCTACACCTTC

J: TRBJ2-5
D: -
V: TRBV18
size: -
CDR3: CASSPPLQLQETQYF
DNA: TGTGCCAGCTCACCACCTCTACAACTCCAAGAGACCCAGTACTTC

J: TRBJ2-1
D: TRBD1
V: TRBV6-5
size: -
CDR3: CASSPDRGGYNEQFF
DNA: TGTGCCAGCAGTCCCGACAGGGGGGGGTACAATGAGCAGTTCTTC

J: TRBJ1-4
D: -
V: TRBV7-9
size: -
CDR3: CASRGGGLTNEKLFF
DNA: TGTGCCAGCAGGGGAGGAGGGCTGACTAATGAAAAACTGTTTTTT

J: TRBJ1-5
D: -
V: TRBV19
size: -
CDR3: CASSIGPPKNKVGQPQHF
DNA: TGTGCCAGTAGTATAGGGCCACCCAAGAACAAGGTCGGTCAGCCCCAGCATTTT

J: TRBJ1-4
D: -
V: TRBV29-1
size: -
CDR3: CSVEDEKLFF
DNA: TGCAGCGTTGAAGATGAAAAACTGTTTTTT

J: TRBJ1-5
D: -
V: TRBV6-2/TRBV6-3
size: -
CDR3: CASSYLDSHQPQHF
DNA: TGTGCCAGCAGTTATCTGGACAGCCATCAGCCCCAGCATTTT

J: TRBJ2-5
D: TRBD2
V: TRBV4-1
size: -
CDR3: CASSFLGLPQETQYF
DNA: TGCGCCAGCAGCTTCCTGGGACTACCCCAAGAGACCCAGTACTTC